A single sample gave rise to the 20 T cell receptor beta chains below, sequenced in a study of T cell responses to AZD1222 COVID-19 vaccine (dated by TCRdb to the early 2020s). Preparation of the library involved the immunoSEQ multiplex PCR assay. TCRdb's version of the immuneACCESS table is confined to in-frame rearrangements and falls short of the full clone set. An unresolved V gene accounts for under half of the shortfall where checked; the remainder is of unknown origin. Across this sample there are approximately 76,000 clones, with 82% seen only once. Together, the top ten hold around 2.8% of the sample. The time point label on this specimen signifies: baseline before first vaccination. Sequencing was performed on peripheral blood, taken on day 0 of AZD1222 vaccination. These receptors were collected from an adult in good health.

This clone was counted only a few times. The chain is built from TRBV7-2 and TRBJ1-6, with D maybe TRBD1 (5 bases). Trimming stripped 4 bases from V and 0 bases from J, with 7 bases between. This CDR3 comprises 15 residues. The germline V gene has CDR1 SGHTA and CDR2 FQGNSA. CDR3: CASSSGSSYNSPLHF. The CDR3 DNA is TGTGCCAGCAGCTCAGGGAGCTCCTATAATTCACCCCTCCACTTT. Using reference TRBV7-2 and TRBJ1-6 for the parts outside the CDR3, the full variable domain is GAGVSQSPSNKVTEKGKDVELRCDPISGHTALYWYRQSLGQGLEFLIYFQGNSAPDKSGLPSDRFSAERTGGSVSTLTIQRTQQEDSAVYLCASSSGSSYNSPLHFGNGTRLTVT.

J is TRBJ1-1 and V is TRBV6-5, with a weak D call TRBD1 (5 bases). Germline CDR1 is MNHEY and CDR2 is SVGAGI. The CDR3 sequence is 12 residues long. The V and J ends lost 10 bases and 5 bases respectively, with 14 bases between them. The CDR3 DNA follows: TGTGCCACCGTACTGGGGGAGACTGAAGCTTTCTTT. It specifies CATVLGETEAFF.

V and J are TRBV10-3 and TRBJ1-2; perhaps TRBD1 as D (6 bases). This CDR3 is built from 13 residues. V lost 3 bases to trimming and J lost 4 bases, with 9 bases between them. Germline V gives CDR1 ENHRY, CDR2 SYGVKD. The CDR3 bases are TGTGCCATCAGTGAAGGGGGAGTCTATGGCTACACCTTC. It codes for CAISEGGVYGYTF.

The V gene is TRBV4-1, the J gene TRBJ1-1, with D possibly being TRBD1 (5 bases). The germline gives CDR1 MGHRA, CDR2 YSYEKL. The CDR3 spans 12 residues. Trimming cost V 5 bases and J 8 bases, with 12 bases left between them. Here the CDR3 reads CASSGPTGEAFF. CDR3 sequence (DNA): TGCGCCAGCAGCGGACCAACAGGAGAAGCTTTCTTT.

V is TRBV11-1 and J is TRBJ1-5; weak D call: TRBD1 (6 bases). The V end was cut by 5 bases, the J end by 1 base, with 9 bases between. The CDR3 is made up of 14 amino acids. Germline loops: CDR1 SGHAT, CDR2 FQDESV (reference sequence). The CDR3 bases are TGTGCCAGCAGCCCCGACAGGAGCAATCAGCCCCAGCATTTT. This encodes CASSPDRSNQPQHF.

The rearrangement uses TRBV7-2 and TRBJ2-3; D may be TRBD1 or TRBD2 (5 bases each). Trimming took 4 bases from V and 5 from J, leaving 22 bases between them. There are 17 residues in the CDR3. The germline CDR1 and CDR2 sequences are SGHTA and FQGNSA. In DNA, the CDR3 is TGTGCCAGCAGCTCCCCCGGTGGAACGGGGCGCCAAGATACGCAGTATTTT. As protein: CASSSPGGTGRQDTQYF.

V is TRBV19 and J is TRBJ2-7, with TRBD1 as a possible D gene (6 bases). This CDR3 region has 14 residues. Trimming removed 9 bases from V and 3 bases from J, with 18 bases in between. Germline CDR1 reads LNHDA; CDR2 reads SQIVND (reference sequence). Here the CDR3 reads CASRRTESVYEQYF. CDR3 in DNA: TGTGCCAGCAGACGGACAGAGAGTGTCTACGAGCAGTACTTC.

This chain connects TRBV11-1 to TRBJ2-1, with TRBD1 as a possible D gene (6 bases). Germline V lookup: CDR1 SGHAT, CDR2 FQDESV (reference sequence). The V and J ends lost 3 bases and 8 bases respectively, with 8 bases between them. CDR3 length: 12 residues. This chain's CDR3 is CASSFRGDEQFF. The CDR3 coding sequence is TGTGCCAGCAGCTTCAGGGGCGATGAGCAGTTCTTC.

This clone came up once. This chain joins TRBV19 and TRBJ1-5, with D hard to call. Between the trimmed V and J ends, which lost 3 bases and 0 bases, there was a span of 12 bases. Germline assignment: CDR1 LNHDA and CDR2 SQIVND (reference sequence). The CDR3 has 16 residues. The CDR3 region has the DNA TGTGCCAGTAGTATGTTACGGCGATATAGCAATCAGCCCCAGCATTTT. Translating it yields CASSMLRRYSNQPQHF.

The chain links TRBV6-2 or TRBV6-3 to TRBJ1-3; D gene uncertain. Looked up from germline, CDR1 is MNHEY and CDR2 is SVGEGT. Trimming stripped 2 bases from V and 0 bases from J, with 8 bases between. The CDR3 length is 15 residues. DNA for the CDR3: TGTGCCAGCAGTTACGCGGAAACCTCTGGAAACACCATATATTTT. Encoded protein: CASSYAETSGNTIYF.

This chain uses TRBV7-2 with TRBJ2-1; 7 bases line up with TRBD1. V gave up 5 bases and J gave up 0 bases; unmatched junction bases: 4. Germline CDR1 SGHTA, CDR2 FQGNSA. The CDR3 loop spans 15 amino acids. CDR3 DNA: TGTGCCAGCAGCCCACAGGGGCGCTCCTACAATGAGCAGTTCTTC. Encoded protein: CASSPQGRSYNEQFF.

This clone has more than one count but fewer than ten. The V gene is TRBV7-9, the J gene TRBJ2-7; the match to TRBD1 covers 9 bases. Germline V lookup: CDR1 SEHNR, CDR2 FQNEAQ (reference sequence). This CDR3 has 15 amino acids. Germline trimming cut 2 bases from V and 3 bases from J; bases unmatched to any gene: 5. This CDR3 is CASSLIQGAYYEQYF. CDR3 coding DNA: TGTGCCAGCAGCTTAATACAGGGGGCTTACTACGAGCAGTACTTC.

The V and J genes are TRBV3-1 (or the pseudogene TRBV3-2) and TRBJ2-3; the D gene is possibly TRBD2 (6 bases). V lost 4 bases to trimming and J lost 4 bases, with 15 bases between them. Germline-derived CDR1 and CDR2 are LGHDT and YNNKEL (reference sequence). The CDR3 spans 15 residues. Written as DNA, the CDR3 is TGTGCCAGCAGCCCCCGCGGGGTAGCCCCAGATACGCAGTATTTT. Its protein is CASSPRGVAPDTQYF.

The V and J genes are TRBV19 and TRBJ2-2; D not certain. Germline V gives CDR1 LNHDA, CDR2 SQIVND (reference sequence). CDR3 length: 14 amino acids. The V end lost 5 bases, the J end lost 6 bases, and 13 bases lay between the germline ends. CDR3 DNA sequence: TGTGCCAGTAGTGCCAGTCAGGTGGCCGGGGAGCTGTTTTTT. Its translation is CASSASQVAGELFF.

The chain combines TRBV14 with TRBJ2-1; D uncertain. V lost 1 base, J lost 7 bases, and 14 bases lay in between. The CDR3 sequence is 15 residues long. Germline CDR1 is SGHDN and CDR2 is FVKESK. Written as DNA, the CDR3 is TGTGCCAGCAGCCAAGGCTCTATAACAATAAATGAGCAGTTCTTC. Translated: CASSQGSITINEQFF.

In nucleotides, the CDR3 is TGCGCCAGCAGCCAAGAGGGACAGGGTTTCTACGAGCAGTACTTC. Its protein product is CASSQEGQGFYEQYF. The chain combines TRBV4-1 with TRBJ2-7; 9 bases fit TRBD1. CDR1 is MGHRA and CDR2 is YSYEKL in the germline V gene. Trimming took 0 bases from V and 3 from J; bases not matched to a gene: 3. The CDR3 runs 15 residues.

The CDR3 DNA follows: TGTGCCAGCAGCGACGCAGGGGGAGACTCACCCCTCCACTTT. Translated: CASSDAGGDSPLHF. The V and J genes are TRBV3-1 (or the pseudogene TRBV3-2) and TRBJ1-6; 7 bases line up with TRBD1. The CDR3 loop spans 14 amino acids. V lost 5 bases to trimming and J lost 10 bases; unmatched junction nucleotides: 8. Germline CDR1 reads LGHDT; CDR2 reads YNNKEL (reference sequence).

V usage is TRBV5-1 and J usage is TRBJ1-5; TRBD1 might be the D (6 bases). The ends were cut back, 4 bases at V and 3 bases at J, with 11 bases in the middle. CDR3 size: 14 residues. Germline loops: CDR1 SGHRS, CDR2 YFSETQ. CDR3 residues: CASSPTGPNQPQHF. The CDR3, as DNA: TGCGCCAGCAGCCCGACAGGTCCCAATCAGCCCCAGCATTTT.

The V call is TRBV11-2, the J call TRBJ2-7; D may be TRBD1 (6 bases). Trimming removed 1 base from V and 6 bases from J, with 10 bases in between. The germline V gene encodes CDR1 SGHAT and CDR2 FQNNGV. The CDR3 is 13 residues long. The CDR3 sequence is CASSLVQGSEQYF. CDR3 DNA sequence: TGTGCCAGCAGCTTAGTCCAGGGGAGCGAGCAGTACTTC.

The chain combines TRBV7-9 with TRBJ2-2; possibly TRBD1 for D (6 bases). CDR1 and CDR2 from the germline V gene are SEHNR and FQNEAQ (reference sequence). The V and J ends lost 0 bases and 7 bases respectively, with 9 bases between them. The CDR3 loop spans 14 amino acids. CDR3 DNA: TGTGCCAGCAGCTTAGCTGGGGGACACGGGGAGCTGTTTTTT. This codes for CASSLAGGHGELFF.